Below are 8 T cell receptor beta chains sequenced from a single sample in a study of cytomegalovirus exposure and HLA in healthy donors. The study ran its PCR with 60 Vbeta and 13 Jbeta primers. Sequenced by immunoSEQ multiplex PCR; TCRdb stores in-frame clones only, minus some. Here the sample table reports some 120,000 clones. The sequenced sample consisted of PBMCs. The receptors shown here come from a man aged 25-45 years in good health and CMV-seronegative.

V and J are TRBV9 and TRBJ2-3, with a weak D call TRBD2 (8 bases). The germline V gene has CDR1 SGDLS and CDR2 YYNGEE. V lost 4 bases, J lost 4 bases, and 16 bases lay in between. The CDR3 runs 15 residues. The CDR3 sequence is CASSPRGGTADTQYF. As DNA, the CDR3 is TGTGCCAGCAGCCCTCGGGGGGGGACAGCAGATACGCAGTATTTT.

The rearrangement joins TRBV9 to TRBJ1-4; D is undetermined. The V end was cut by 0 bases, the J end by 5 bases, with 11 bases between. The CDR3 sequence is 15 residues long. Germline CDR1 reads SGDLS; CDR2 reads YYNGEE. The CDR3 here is CASSVDIQLNEKLFF. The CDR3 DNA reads TGTGCCAGCAGCGTAGATATACAGCTGAATGAAAAACTGTTTTTT.

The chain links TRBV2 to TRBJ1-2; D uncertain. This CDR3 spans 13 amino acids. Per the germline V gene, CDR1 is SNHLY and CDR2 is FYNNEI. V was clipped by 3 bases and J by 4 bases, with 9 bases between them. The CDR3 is CASSDRGIYGYTF. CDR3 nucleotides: TGTGCCAGCAGTGATAGAGGCATCTATGGCTACACCTTC.

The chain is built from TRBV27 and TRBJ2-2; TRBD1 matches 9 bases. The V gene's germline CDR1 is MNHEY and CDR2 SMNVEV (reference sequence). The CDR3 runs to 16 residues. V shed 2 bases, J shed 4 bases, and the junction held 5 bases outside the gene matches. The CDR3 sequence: CASSLTVDRGTGELFF. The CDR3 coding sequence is TGTGCCAGCAGTTTAACCGTGGACAGGGGCACCGGGGAGCTGTTTTTT.

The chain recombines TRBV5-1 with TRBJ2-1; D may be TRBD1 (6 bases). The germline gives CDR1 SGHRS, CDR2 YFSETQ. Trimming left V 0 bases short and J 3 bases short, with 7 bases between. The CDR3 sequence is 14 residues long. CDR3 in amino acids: CASSLDRVYNEQFF. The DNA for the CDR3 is TGCGCCAGCAGCTTGGACAGGGTCTACAATGAGCAGTTCTTC.

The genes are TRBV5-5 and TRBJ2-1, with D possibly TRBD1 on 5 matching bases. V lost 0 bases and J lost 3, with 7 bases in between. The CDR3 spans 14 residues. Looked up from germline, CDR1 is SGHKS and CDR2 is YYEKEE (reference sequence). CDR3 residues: CASSLGGGYNEQFF. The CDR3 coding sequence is TGTGCCAGCAGCTTGGGGGGCGGCTACAATGAGCAGTTCTTC.

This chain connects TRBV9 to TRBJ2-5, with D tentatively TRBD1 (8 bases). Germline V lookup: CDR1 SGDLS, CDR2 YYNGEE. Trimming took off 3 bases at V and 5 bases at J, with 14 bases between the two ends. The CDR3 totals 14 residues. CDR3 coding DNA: TGTGCCAGCAGCGGTACAGGGGGAGGGGAGACCCAGTACTTC. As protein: CASSGTGGGETQYF.

For the CDR3, the DNA is TGTGCCAGCAGTTACTCGATCGGGGGAACAAGTGAAAAACTGTTTTTT. The encoded protein is CASSYSIGGTSEKLFF. The chain is built from TRBV6-5 and TRBJ1-4; TRBD1 might be the D (5 bases). CDR1 is MNHEY and CDR2 is SVGAGI in the germline V gene. This CDR3 is built from 16 residues. Trimming shortened V by 0 bases and J by 7 bases, and 15 bases separated the two germline ends.